This record looks at one T cell receptor (beta chain) sequence and its context. The antigen is unknown. The assay, immunoSEQ v3.0, was run at survey level. TCRdb keeps only in-frame clones here, not all; method: immunoSEQ multiplex PCR. The sample includes tens of thousands of clones, approximately 86% seen only once; the top ten take roughly 10%. V was clipped by 8 bases and J by 3 bases, with 14 bases between them. Germline V gene data show CDR1 as MNHNS and CDR2 as SASEGT. This CDR3 comprises 13 residues. These data originate in a study of long-term antiretroviral therapy in people with HIV. Whole-study findings and limits: In samples taken after ART, diversity increased but remained below transplant donor control levels. The range of CDR3 lengths in HIV repertoires proved narrower than that found in controls. Pre-ART clonal expansion yielded clones that dominated the repertoire at all time points.

Amounts of roughly 0.85-10 million cryopreserved PBMC were held in the samples before DNA extraction. The input for sequencing was unsorted PBMCs, taken 2.4 to 2.5 years after starting antiretroviral therapy. The TCR sequence derives from a man in his forties with HIV. The V and J genes are TRBV6-1 and TRBJ2-7; TRBD1 is a possible D gene (5 bases). The CDR3 DNA is TGTGCCAGCTCTTCGACAGCTAGCTACGAGCAGTACTTC. This sequence encodes CASSSTASYEQYF.